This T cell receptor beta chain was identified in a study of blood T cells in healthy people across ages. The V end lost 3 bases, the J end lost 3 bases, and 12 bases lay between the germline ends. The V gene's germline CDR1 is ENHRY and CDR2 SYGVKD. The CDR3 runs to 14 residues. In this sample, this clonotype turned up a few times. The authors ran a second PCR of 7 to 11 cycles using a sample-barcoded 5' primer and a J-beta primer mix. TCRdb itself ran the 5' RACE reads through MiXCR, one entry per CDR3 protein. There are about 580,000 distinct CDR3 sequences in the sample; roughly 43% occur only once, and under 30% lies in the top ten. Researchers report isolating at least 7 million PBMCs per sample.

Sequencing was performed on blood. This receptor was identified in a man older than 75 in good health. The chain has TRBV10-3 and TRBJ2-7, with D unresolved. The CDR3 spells CAISDQRRHYEQYF. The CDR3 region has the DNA TGTGCCATCAGTGACCAAAGGAGACACTACGAGCAGTACTTC.